Listed here is a single TCR beta chain. Its antigen is undetermined. Each CDR3 protein is one row after TCRdb ran MiXCR on the reads. In the table there are around 55,000 distinct CDR3 sequences, roughly a fifth of which are singletons. The V and J ends lost 7 bases and 8 bases, in that order; junction bases with no gene match: 15. The germline gives CDR1 MNHNY, CDR2 SVGAGI (reference sequence). The CDR3 has 17 residues. This entry belongs to a study of T cell repertoires in cytomegalovirus infection. The wider study: HLA-B-restricted CMV epitopes that are well studied, plus recently identified HLA-C-restricted ones, were used by the study. It can be stated that public TCR beta signatures indicated CMV infection as well as a matching HLA type. Study results and limitations: Dominant in the ex vivo response were TCR beta clonotypes restricted by HLA-C and specific for CMV.

J is TRBJ2-1 and V is TRBV6-6, with TRBD2 matching 12 bases. Source: CD8+ T cells from cultured PBMCs, taken from culture after CMV antigen stimulation. The source is a human donor in good health (CMV status not recorded). Some clones in this sample may be carry-over from other donors' samples. The CDR3 spells CASTSRLAGVSFHEQFF. The CDR3 DNA follows: TGTGCCAGCACCAGCCGACTAGCGGGAGTTAGTTTCCATGAGCAGTTCTTC.